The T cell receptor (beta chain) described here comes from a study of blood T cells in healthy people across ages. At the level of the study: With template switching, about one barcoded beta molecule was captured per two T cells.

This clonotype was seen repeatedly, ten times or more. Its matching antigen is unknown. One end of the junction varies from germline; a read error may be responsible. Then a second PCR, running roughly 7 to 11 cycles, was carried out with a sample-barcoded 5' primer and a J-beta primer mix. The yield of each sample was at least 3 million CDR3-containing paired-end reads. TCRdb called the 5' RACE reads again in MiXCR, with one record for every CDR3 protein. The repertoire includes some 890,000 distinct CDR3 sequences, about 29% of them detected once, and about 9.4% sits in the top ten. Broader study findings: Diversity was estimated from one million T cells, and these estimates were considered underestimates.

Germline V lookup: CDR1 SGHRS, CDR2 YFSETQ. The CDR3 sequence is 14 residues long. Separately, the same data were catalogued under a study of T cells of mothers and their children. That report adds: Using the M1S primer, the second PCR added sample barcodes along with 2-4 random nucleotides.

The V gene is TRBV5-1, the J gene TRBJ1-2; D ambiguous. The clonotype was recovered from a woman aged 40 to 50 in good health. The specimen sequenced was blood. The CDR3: CASSPETGGYGYTF. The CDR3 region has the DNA TGTGCCAGCAGTCCAGAAACCGGAGGCTATGGCTACACCTTC.